This T cell receptor (beta chain) is from a study of cytomegalovirus exposure and HLA in healthy donors. Germline CDR1 SQVTM, CDR2 ANQGSEA. Trimming took 5 bases from V and 6 from J; bases not matched to a gene: 5. This CDR3 has 13 amino acids. Use of 60 Vbeta and 13 Jbeta primers characterized the PCR. Sequenced by immunoSEQ multiplex PCR; TCRdb stores in-frame clones only, minus some. The sample table includes about 40,000 clones. This TCR derives from a human donor in good health. The chain couples TRBV29-1 to TRBJ1-4; 8 bases agree with TRBD1. What was sequenced was PBMCs. CDR3 nucleotides: TGCAGCGTTCTAGTGACAGGGGATGAAAAACTGTTTTTT. It encodes CSVLVTGDEKLFF.